This T cell receptor beta chain was retrieved from a study of CD8 T cells in Susac syndrome. Patients with Susac syndrome met diagnostic criteria that were recently defined for definite or probable disease. Negative isolation yielded CD4+ and CD8+ T cells, and FACS enriched TEMRA cells. Random hexamers served to reverse transcribe about 0.5 to 1 ug RNA. Coverage of TCR beta CDR3 amplification by immunoSEQ multiplex PCR extended to 54 Vbeta and 13 Jbeta. Using its own MiXCR run on the immunoSEQ multiplex PCR reads, TCRdb lists one record per CDR3 protein. The repertoire consists of roughly 200,000 distinct CDR3 sequences, with around 94% occurring once and the leading ten covering more than 0.08%. This CDR3 contains 13 residues. V shed 7 bases and J shed 1 base, with 10 bases lying between them. Germline CDR1 LGHDT, CDR2 YNNKEL (reference sequence).

The chain is built from TRBV3-1 and TRBJ2-5; unclear D gene. The specimen sequenced was CD4+ T cells from PBMCs. The source of this sequence is a human donor with Susac syndrome. CDR3 residues: CASTIGSQETQYF. CDR3 DNA: TGTGCCAGCACCATAGGTAGCCAAGAGACCCAGTACTTC.